These 12 T cell receptor beta chains came from one sample sequenced in a study of CD8+ T cells in alopecia areata. As the sequencing template, cDNA was produced by extracting RNA and reverse transcribing it. TCRdb's copy holds only in-frame clones and misses some; the assay was immunoSEQ multiplex PCR. The data show under 250,000 clones, with roughly 56% seen just once and roughly 1.5% held by the top ten. Treatment indicated: oral pan-JAK inhibitor, 5-10 mg twice daily. This sample comprised CD4+ T cells sorted from blood, obtained at week 4, from a patient treated with tofacitinib. The origin of the receptors is a human donor with alopecia areata.

This clone was observed a handful of times. V and J are TRBV7-9 and TRBJ2-1, with 10 bases lining up with TRBD2. This CDR3 contains 15 residues. Trimming cost V 5 bases and J 3 bases; bases outside gene matches: 4. The V gene's germline CDR1 is SEHNR and CDR2 FQNEAQ (reference sequence). CDR3 in amino acids: CASSGTSGVYNEQFF. The CDR3 nucleotides are TGTGCCAGCAGCGGAACTAGCGGGGTCTACAATGAGCAGTTCTTC.

The chain recombines TRBV30 with TRBJ1-1, with D uncertain. From germline, CDR1 is GTSNPN and CDR2 SVGIG (reference sequence). The CDR3 totals 12 residues. V was pared by 2 bases and J by 8 bases, with 12 bases between. The CDR3: CAWSPRSGEAFF. For the CDR3, the DNA is TGTGCCTGGAGTCCTCGGAGCGGGGAAGCTTTCTTT.

The CDR3 DNA reads as TGTGCCATCAGTGAGTCAGCATCCTACACCTTC. As protein: CAISESASYTF. The chain joins TRBV10-3 to TRBJ1-2; D unclear. Trimming removed 0 bases from V and 10 bases from J, with 6 bases in between. This CDR3 is 11 amino acids long. The V gene's germline CDR1 is ENHRY and CDR2 SYGVKD.

The CDR3 nucleotides read TGCGCCAGCAGCCAGCGGGGGGTGTACAATGAGCAGTTCTTC. Translated: CASSQRGVYNEQFF. The chain uses TRBV4-1 and TRBJ2-1; 8 nucleotides match TRBD2. The CDR3 loop spans 14 amino acids. Germline trimming cut 3 bases from V and 4 bases from J; bases unmatched to any gene: 2. Germline V gene data show CDR1 as MGHRA and CDR2 as YSYEKL.

The chain uses TRBV14 and TRBJ2-5; D not resolved. The germline gives CDR1 SGHDN, CDR2 FVKESK. The CDR3 extends over 14 amino acids. Trimming shortened V by 2 bases and J by 5 bases, and 12 bases separated the two germline ends. The CDR3, as DNA: TGTGCCAGCAGCCAACTAGATGTTTGGGAGACCCAGTACTTC. Amino acids: CASSQLDVWETQYF.

The CDR3 DNA sequence: TGTGCCTGGAGTGTACAGTGGGACGAGCAGTACTTC. It specifies CAWSVQWDEQYF. The V gene is TRBV30, the J gene TRBJ2-7; D is unresolved. The CDR3 runs 12 residues. Trimming took 0 bases from V and 5 from J, leaving 8 bases between them. CDR1 GTSNPN and CDR2 SVGIG come from the germline V gene (reference sequence). The entire variable domain, with the rest obtained from reference TRBV30 and TRBJ2-7, is as follows: SQTIHQWPATLVQPVGSPLSLECTVEGTSNPNLYWYRQAAGRGLQLLFYSVGIGQISSEVPQNLSASRPQDRQFILSSKKLLLSDSGFYLCAWSVQWDEQYFGPGTRLTVT.

The chain employs TRBV5-1 and TRBJ1-2; the D gene is possibly TRBD1 (5 bases). V lost 4 bases and J 8 bases, leaving 24 bases between the germline ends. This CDR3 is built from 16 residues. The germline V gene has CDR1 SGHRS and CDR2 YFSETQ. CDR3 nucleotide sequence: TGCGCCAGCAGCGGAATGAACACCGGGACCCGCGGCGGCTACACCTTC. Translating it yields CASSGMNTGTRGGYTF.

The rearrangement uses TRBV20-1 and TRBJ2-5, with unresolved D. The V end was cut by 2 bases, the J end by 2 bases, with 3 bases between. CDR1 and CDR2 (germline): DFQATT, SNEGSKA (reference sequence). The CDR3 length is 11 residues. The DNA for the CDR3 is TGCAGTGCTAGATATCAAGAGACCCAGTACTTC. Protein: CSARYQETQYF.

This clone was seen more than once but under ten times. The chain recombines TRBV7-8 with TRBJ2-3; 7 positions match TRBD2. CDR1 SGHVS and CDR2 FQNEAQ come from the germline V gene. The V segment lost 4 bases and the J segment 3 bases; nucleotides outside the gene matches: 10. The CDR3 consists of 16 residues. CDR3: CASSSGLDGRTDTQYF. CDR3 DNA: TGTGCCAGCAGCTCAGGACTAGATGGGCGAACAGATACGCAGTATTTT.

The chain combines TRBV11-3 with TRBJ2-2; D uncertain. The germline V gene encodes CDR1 SGHNT and CDR2 YENEEA. The CDR3 consists of 14 residues. Trimming took off 7 bases at V and 0 bases at J, with 9 bases between the two ends. The CDR3 region has the DNA TGTGCCAGCAAGGGCGCCCCGAACACCGGGGAGCTGTTTTTT. It translates to CASKGAPNTGELFF.

The chain has TRBV5-1 and TRBJ2-7, with D possibly being TRBD1 (6 bases). The CDR3 extends over 13 amino acids. CDR1 and CDR2 from the germline V gene are SGHRS and YFSETQ. V lost 1 base, J lost 7 bases, and 12 bases lay in between. CDR3 in amino acids: CASSLMGAQEQYF. The CDR3 DNA follows: TGCGCCAGCAGCTTGATGGGGGCGCAGGAGCAGTACTTC. The entire variable domain, with the rest obtained from reference TRBV5-1 and TRBJ2-7, is as follows: KAGVTQTPRYLIKTRGQQVTLSCSPISGHRSVSWYQQTPGQGLQFLFEYFSETQRNKGNFPGRFSGRQFSNSRSEMNVSTLELGDSALYLCASSLMGAQEQYFGPGTRLTVT.

This clone was counted once. V and J are TRBV4-1 and TRBJ1-2, with D unclear. The V and J ends lost 0 bases and 0 bases respectively, with 5 bases between them. CDR3 length equals 14 residues. Germline-derived CDR1 and CDR2 are MGHRA and YSYEKL. CDR3 sequence reads: CASSQEGTNYGYTF. In DNA, the CDR3 is TGCGCCAGCAGCCAAGAAGGGACTAACTATGGCTACACCTTC.